These 21 T cell receptor beta chains were sequenced from one sample in a study of Ad26.COV2.S vaccination and SARS-CoV-2 variants. Indicated treatment: about 20 received Ad26.COV2.S at low or high dose, single or two shots; about five received placebo; per-sample allocation not given. Samples came from day 63 after the first vaccine or placebo injection. Data came from immunoSEQ multiplex PCR; TCRdb stores just in-frame clones and leaves some out. The sample includes about 420,000 clones, roughly 90% of them seen just once. The sequences come from peripheral blood, collected in a trial of Ad26.COV2.S vaccine versus placebo. The origin of the receptors is a person aged 18 to 59 who received the Ad26.COV2.S COVID-19 vaccine or a placebo.

This chain links TRBV20-1 with TRBJ2-2; perhaps TRBD1 as D (6 bases). V lost 3 bases and J lost 6, with 17 bases in between. The germline CDR1 and CDR2 sequences are DFQATT and SNEGSKA (reference sequence). This CDR3 region has 15 residues. The CDR3 DNA sequence: TGCAGTGCTAGTAGCCAATTTGAGGGGGCCGGGGAGCTGTTTTTT. Its protein is CSASSQFEGAGELFF.

The chain uses TRBV6-2 or TRBV6-3 and TRBJ2-2; D call uncertain. This CDR3 region has 16 residues. The V end lost 4 bases, the J end lost 5 bases, and 17 bases lay between the germline ends. Germline V lookup: CDR1 MNHEY, CDR2 SVGEGT. As DNA, the CDR3 is TGTGCCAGCAGTTTCCCGGACCGACAAGGGACCGGGGAGCTGTTTTTT. Residues: CASSFPDRQGTGELFF.

This chain connects TRBV19 to TRBJ1-4; D gene ambiguous. V was clipped by 6 bases and J by 0 bases, with 11 bases between them. Germline CDR1 and CDR2: LNHDA and SQIVND (reference sequence). The CDR3 has 15 residues. CDR3 loop: CASRTGYATNEKLFF. DNA of the CDR3: TGTGCCAGTAGAACGGGGTATGCAACTAATGAAAAACTGTTTTTT.

The rearrangement uses TRBV6-5 and TRBJ2-7; D is unclear. Trimming shortened V by 0 bases and J by 5 bases, and 17 bases separated the two germline ends. Germline V lookup: CDR1 MNHEY, CDR2 SVGAGI. The CDR3 length is 16 residues. The CDR3 loop is CASSYSLQASFDEQYF. The CDR3, as DNA: TGTGCCAGCAGTTACTCACTACAAGCAAGTTTCGACGAGCAGTACTTC.

The genes are TRBV7-6 and TRBJ2-6; no firm D call. The CDR3 runs 18 residues. The V gene lost 3 bases and the J gene lost 2 bases, with 17 bases spanning the gap. The V gene's germline CDR1 is SGHVS and CDR2 FNYEAQ. The CDR3 is CASSFLSRSVTGANVLTF. The CDR3 coding sequence is TGTGCCAGCAGCTTCCTTAGTAGGAGTGTCACTGGGGCCAACGTCCTGACTTTC.

This clone appeared a few times. The V and J genes are TRBV6-6 and TRBJ2-7, with D unclear. Trimming left V 5 bases short and J 2 bases short, with 16 bases between. Per the germline V gene, CDR1 is MNHNY and CDR2 is SVGAGI (reference sequence). The CDR3 is 15 amino acids. CDR3 residues: CASSPAVALAYEQYF. The CDR3 region has the DNA TGTGCCAGCAGTCCCGCGGTGGCCCTGGCCTACGAGCAGTACTTC.

The V and J genes are TRBV5-4 and TRBJ2-1; D is unclear. Germline V gene data show CDR1 as SGHNT and CDR2 as YYREEE (reference sequence). This CDR3 has 12 amino acids. The V end was cut by 5 bases, the J end by 1 base, with 4 bases between. Here the CDR3 reads CASSPSYNEQFF. CDR3 sequence (DNA): TGTGCCAGCAGTCCTTCCTACAATGAGCAGTTCTTC.

The chain combines TRBV7-9 with TRBJ2-3; D uncertain. The germline V and J ends were trimmed by 0 bases and 2 bases, with 12 bases remaining between them. The length of the CDR3 is 16 residues. Per germline, CDR1 SEHNR and CDR2 FQNEAQ (reference sequence). CDR3 DNA sequence: TGTGCCAGCAGCTTAGCGGTGGGGTATTACACAGATACGCAGTATTTT. Translation gives CASSLAVGYYTDTQYF.

This clone was seen once. The chain joins TRBV10-3 to TRBJ2-7, with a possible D match to TRBD1 (5 bases). Germline values: CDR1 ENHRY, CDR2 SYGVKD. CDR3 length equals 12 residues. V lost 7 bases and J 7 bases, leaving 14 bases between the germline ends. The CDR3 nucleotides read TGTGCCATCACGGCAGGGCCAGGGGAGCAGTACTTC. It translates to CAITAGPGEQYF.

The count of this clone is one. The chain recombines TRBV13 with TRBJ2-3; 11 bases fit TRBD2. V lost 1 base, J lost 0 bases, and 6 bases stayed unmatched. Germline loops: CDR1 PRHDT, CDR2 FYEKMQ (reference sequence). The CDR3 loop spans 18 amino acids. The CDR3: CASSLVGLAESSTDTQYF. The DNA of the CDR3 is TGTGCCAGCAGCTTAGTGGGACTAGCGGAGTCTAGCACAGATACGCAGTATTTT.

This clone has only one observation. This chain uses TRBV10-2 with TRBJ1-1; 9 bases are a match to TRBD1. This CDR3 is 14 amino acids long. With 4 bases clipped from V and 6 bases from J, the junction kept 6 bases outside the gene matches. Germline V gene lookup returns CDR1 WSHSY and CDR2 SAAADI. The CDR3 sequence is CASSVTGGSSEAFF. The DNA of the CDR3 is TGCGCCAGCAGTGTGACAGGGGGGTCATCTGAAGCTTTCTTT.

The chain recombines TRBV5-6 with TRBJ2-3, with TRBD2 matching 13 bases. The CDR3 length is 16 residues. The germline CDR1 and CDR2 sequences are SGHDT and YYEEEE. After removal of 4 bases from V and 1 base from J, the junction contained 3 bases not matched to a gene. The DNA of the CDR3 is TGTGCCAGCAGCGTCGGGACTAGCGGGGGCACAGATACGCAGTATTTT. Translating gives CASSVGTSGGTDTQYF. The entire variable domain, with the rest obtained from reference TRBV5-6 and TRBJ2-3, is as follows: DAGVTQSPTHLIKTRGQQVTLRCSPKSGHDTVSWYQQALGQGPQFIFQYYEEEERQRGNFPDRFSGHQFPNYSSELNVNALLLGDSALYLCASSVGTSGGTDTQYFGPGTRLTVL.

This CDR3 reads CASSPTGDVTKLFF. The CDR3 DNA reads TGTGCCAGTAGTCCGACGGGCGACGTAACAAAACTGTTTTTT. V and J are TRBV19 and TRBJ1-4; the D is unclear. Germline V gene sequence: CDR1 LNHDA, CDR2 SQIVND (reference sequence). This CDR3 has 14 residues. V was pared by 5 bases and J by 10 bases, with 17 bases between.

CDR3 sequence reads: CASSLARGGQMGYTF. The CDR3 nucleotides are TGTGCCAGCAGCTTAGCGCGAGGGGGGCAAATGGGCTACACCTTC. The chain uses TRBV11-2 and TRBJ1-2, with D possibly matching TRBD1 (6 bases). The V and J ends lost 1 base and 8 bases respectively, with 17 bases between them. Germline V gives CDR1 SGHAT, CDR2 FQNNGV. CDR3 length: 15 residues. The full variable domain, in which reference TRBV11-2 and TRBJ1-2 provide the parts outside the CDR3, is EAGVAQSPRYKIIEKRQSVAFWCNPISGHATLYWYQQILGQGPKLLIQFQNNGVVDDSQLPKDRFSAERLKGVDSTLKIQPAKLEDSAVYLCASSLARGGQMGYTFGSGTRLTVV.

The chain carries TRBV28 and TRBJ1-6, with 7 bases aligning to TRBD1. Germline V lookup: CDR1 MDHEN, CDR2 SYDVKM. V gave up 5 bases and J gave up 4 bases; unmatched junction bases: 8. This CDR3 spans 16 amino acids. The CDR3 here is CASSRADRVYNSPLHF. CDR3 bases: TGTGCCAGCAGTCGCGCAGACAGGGTGTATAATTCACCCCTCCACTTT.

This clone was recorded a few times. V usage is TRBV14 and J usage is TRBJ1-3; the D is unclear. The CDR3 consists of 15 residues. Germline CDR1 is SGHDN and CDR2 is FVKESK. Between the trimmed V and J ends, which lost 1 base and 2 bases, there was a span of 9 bases. The CDR3 spells CASSQGRWAGNTIYF. As DNA, the CDR3 is TGTGCCAGCAGCCAAGGGAGGTGGGCTGGAAACACCATATATTTT.

The CDR3 spells CASSRFTSGATDTQYF. The CDR3 DNA sequence: TGTGCCAGCAGCCGATTCACTAGCGGGGCTACAGATACGCAGTATTTT. V is TRBV6-2 or TRBV6-3 and J is TRBJ2-3, with 10 bases that match TRBD2. The CDR3 is 16 amino acids. Trimming at V came to 6 bases and at J to 3 bases, leaving 9 bases not matched to a gene. Looked up from germline, CDR1 is MNHEY and CDR2 is SVGEGT.

The gene calls are TRBV7-2 and TRBJ1-5, with a weak D call TRBD1 (5 bases). The CDR3 has 14 residues. Trimming removed 4 bases from V and 1 base from J, with 8 bases in between. Germline V lookup: CDR1 SGHTA, CDR2 FQGNSA. CDR3 in DNA: TGTGCCAGCAGCTCTGGACAAAGCAATCAGCCCCAGCATTTT. Translation: CASSSGQSNQPQHF.

The genes are TRBV29-1 and TRBJ1-5; maybe TRBD1 (5 bases). Germline lookup yields CDR1 SQVTM and CDR2 ANQGSEA. This CDR3 comprises 13 residues. Deletions cut 4 bases from V and 7 bases from J, with 14 bases between. The CDR3 DNA reads TGCAGCGTTGGGTGGGGAGGGGAACAGCCCCAGCATTTT. This gives the protein CSVGWGGEQPQHF. Complete variable domain (other parts from reference TRBV29-1 and TRBJ1-5): SAVISQKPSRDICQRGTSLTIQCQVDSQVTMMFWYRQQPGQSLTLIATANQGSEATYESGFVIDKFPISRPNLTFSTLTVSNMSPEDSSIYLCSVGWGGEQPQHFGDGTRLSIL.

J is TRBJ1-2 and V is TRBV14; a weak D match, TRBD1 (6 bases). V gave up 4 bases and J gave up 1 base, with 13 bases separating them. The V gene's germline CDR1 is SGHDN and CDR2 FVKESK. CDR3 length equals 15 residues. CDR3 bases: TGTGCCAGCAGCCCCTATAGGGGGATTAACTATGGCTACACCTTC. Translating gives CASSPYRGINYGYTF. Drawing the rest from reference TRBV14 and TRBJ1-2, the complete variable domain is EAGVTQFPSHSVIEKGQTVTLRCDPISGHDNLYWYRRVMGKEIKFLLHFVKESKQDESGMPNNRFLAERTGGTYSTLKVQPAELEDSGVYFCASSPYRGINYGYTFGSGTRLTVV.

The chain employs TRBV13 and TRBJ2-5; 7 bases fit TRBD1. Germline V lookup: CDR1 PRHDT, CDR2 FYEKMQ (reference sequence). Trimming took 2 bases from V and 2 from J; bases not matched to a gene: 8. The CDR3 runs to 16 residues. For the CDR3, the DNA is TGTGCCAGCAGCTTACCCTCACAGGGGACACAAGAGACCCAGTACTTC. This sequence encodes CASSLPSQGTQETQYF.